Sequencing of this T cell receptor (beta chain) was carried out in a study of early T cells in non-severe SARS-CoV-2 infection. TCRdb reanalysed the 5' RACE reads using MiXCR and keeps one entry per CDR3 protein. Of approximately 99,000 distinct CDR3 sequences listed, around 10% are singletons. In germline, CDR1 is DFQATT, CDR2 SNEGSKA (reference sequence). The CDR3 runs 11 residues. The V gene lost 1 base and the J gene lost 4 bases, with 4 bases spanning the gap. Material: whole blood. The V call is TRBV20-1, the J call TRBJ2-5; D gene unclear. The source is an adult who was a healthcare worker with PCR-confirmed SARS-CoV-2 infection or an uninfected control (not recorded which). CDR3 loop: CSARVRETQYF. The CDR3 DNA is TGCAGTGCTAGAGTTCGAGAGACCCAGTACTTC.